The source of this T cell receptor beta chain is a study of early stage breast cancer tumors. Study at large: ER+/PR+/HER2- status applied to about 70% of the 16 invasive breast tumors. Whole-study results and caveats: Comparing each tissue with blood distinguished tumor from normal in most of the 16 patients. Tumors had about 2.4-fold higher T cell density and higher clonality than adjacent normal breast tissue. Most shared enriched TCRB sequences were commonly generated ones.

Germline V CDR1 and CDR2: SGDLS, YYNGEE. The V segment lost 4 bases and the J segment 0 bases; nucleotides outside the gene matches: 4. CDR3 length equals 14 residues. Method: immunoSEQ multiplex PCR; TCRdb's copy keeps in-frame clones and lacks some. The repertoire includes approximately 52,000 clones, roughly four fifths of them detected once, and about 1.4% sits in the top ten. A few counts support this clone. The antigen is unknown. The rearrangement links TRBV9 to TRBJ2-7; 7 nucleotides agree with TRBD2. Sequencing was done on a sample of blood. This TCR was recovered from a person between 50 and 60 years old with breast cancer. The CDR3 protein is CASSPWTSSYEQYF. CDR3 nucleotide sequence: TGTGCCAGCAGCCCTTGGACTAGCTCCTACGAGCAGTACTTC.